This T cell receptor beta chain was obtained from a study of blood T cell repertoires in COVID-19. Germline V gene sequence: CDR1 LNHNV, CDR2 YYDKDF (reference sequence). The CDR3 sequence is 16 residues long. With 0 bases removed from V and 9 bases from J, the gap between germline ends came to 15 bases. This table comes from immunoSEQ multiplex PCR, and its TCRdb copy is limited to in-frame clones, with some not included. Among 80,000 to 95,000 clones listed, around 85% were seen once. The chain carries TRBV15 and TRBJ1-6; D remains ambiguous. This receptor was taken from a man older than 75 with acute or convalescent COVID-19. Sequenced sample: peripheral blood. The DNA for the CDR3 is TGTGCCACCAGCAGAGATGGTGGCAGGCTACTTTCACCCCTCCACTTT. It codes for CATSRDGGRLLSPLHF. Looking up the rest from reference TRBV15 and TRBJ1-6 gives the full variable domain: DAMVIQNPRYQVTQFGKPVTLSCSQTLNHNVMYWYQQKSSQAPKLLFHYYDKDFNNEADTPDNFQSRRPNTSFCFLDIRSPGLGDTAMYLCATSRDGGRLLSPLHFGNGTRLTVT.